These T cell receptor beta chains were read from a single sample in a study of early stage breast cancer tumors. Sequenced by immunoSEQ multiplex PCR; TCRdb stores in-frame clones only, minus some. The sample records tens of thousands of clones, 78% being singletons. Sequencing used blood. The receptors shown here come from a person aged 35-50 years with breast cancer. CDR3s include the opening cysteine and the closing phenylalanine or tryptophan. The D gene is left open where the match is weak.

j_gene	v_gene	d_gene	CDR3aa
TRBJ2-1	TRBV5-6	NA	CASSLGRWTNEQFF
TRBJ1-1	TRBV18	NA	CASSTDRNTEAFF
TRBJ1-4	TRBV10-2	NA	CASSEGLGKLFF
TRBJ2-3	TRBV30	TRBD2	CAGNRREITDTQYF
TRBJ1-5	TRBV15	NA	CATSRGGGPNQPQHF
TRBJ1-5	TRBV19	TRBD1	CASSMSRGQGNQPQHF
TRBJ1-1	TRBV19	NA	CASSTTQRRNTEAFF
TRBJ1-1	TRBV4-1	NA	CASSQAGGQNTEAFF
TRBJ1-1	TRBV14	NA	CASSPTRGTRTEAFF
TRBJ1-2	TRBV7-9	NA	CANPWLGCYVYTF
TRBJ1-5	TRBV5-8	NA	CASSDAGYDRFLLDQPQHF
TRBJ2-1	TRBV25-1	TRBD1	CASGGTGAYNEQFF
TRBJ1-5	TRBV6-6	TRBD1	CASSRTGVGSGSQHF
TRBJ2-5	TRBV7-2	NA	CASSFGPLGSEETQYF
TRBJ1-2	TRBV20-1	NA	CSARVRRGYTF
TRBJ1-2	TRBV6-1	NA	CATVEIYGYTF
TRBJ2-7	TRBV2	NA	CASSGKLYEQYF
TRBJ1-2	TRBV5-1	NA	CASSEETGPYGYTF
TRBJ1-2	TRBV30	NA	CAWSVQSGVGYTF
TRBJ2-1	TRBV10-3	NA	CAISGRTRNEQFF
TRBJ2-5	TRBV10-2	TRBD2	CASSDSAAGGPRETQYF
TRBJ1-5	TRBV6-6	NA	CASTLTRQSNQPQHF